Presented here are 27 T cell receptor beta chains from one specimen sequenced in a study of T cell changes during pregnancy in multiple sclerosis. TCRdb's copy holds only in-frame clones and misses some; the assay was immunoSEQ multiplex PCR. The table shows 85,000 to 130,000 clones, with more than 90% occurring only once. Sequencing was performed on peripheral blood, taken in the second trimester of pregnancy. Receptor source: a female donor with multiple sclerosis, enrolled in a pregnancy study.

A single count supports this clone. The chain combines TRBV15 with TRBJ1-2; D remains unclear. The V and J ends lost 5 bases and 6 bases respectively, with 19 bases between them. Germline CDR1 is LNHNV and CDR2 is YYDKDF (reference sequence). There are 15 residues in the CDR3. The CDR3 here is CATSSPDLGRDGYTF. The CDR3 DNA is TGTGCCACCAGCTCTCCTGACCTAGGGAGAGATGGCTACACCTTC.

The chain employs TRBV15 and TRBJ2-1; 7 nucleotides line up with TRBD2. V lost 1 base and J lost 2; bases outside the gene matches: 2. The CDR3 extends over 15 amino acids. In germline, CDR1 is LNHNV, CDR2 YYDKDF (reference sequence). The CDR3, as DNA: TGTGCCACCAGCAGAGCGCGGGGGACCTACAATGAGCAGTTCTTC. Encoded protein: CATSRARGTYNEQFF. The whole variable domain, remainder taken from reference TRBV15 and TRBJ2-1, is DAMVIQNPRYQVTQFGKPVTLSCSQTLNHNVMYWYQQKSSQAPKLLFHYYDKDFNNEADTPDNFQSRRPNTSFCFLDIRSPGLGDTAMYLCATSRARGTYNEQFFGPGTRLTVL.

V gene TRBV28 combines with J gene TRBJ2-7; weak D call: TRBD2 (6 bases). The CDR3 spans 14 residues. CDR1 and CDR2 (germline): MDHEN, SYDVKM. V was pared by 6 bases and J by 2 bases, with 14 bases between. The CDR3 protein is CASSPGTVTYEQYF. The CDR3 DNA reads as TGTGCCAGCAGCCCCGGGACTGTGACCTACGAGCAGTACTTC.

This clone was counted between two and nine times. The V call is TRBV2, the J call TRBJ2-2; 8 nucleotides line up with TRBD1. The CDR3 sequence is 14 residues long. Germline V CDR1 and CDR2: SNHLY, FYNNEI. V was clipped by 3 bases and J by 5 bases; unmatched bases: 2. CDR3 bases: TGTGCCAGCAGTGACCGGACAGGGACCGGGGAGCTGTTTTTT. Amino acid sequence: CASSDRTGTGELFF. Using reference TRBV2 and TRBJ2-2 for the parts outside the CDR3, the full variable domain is EPEVTQTPSHQVTQMGQEVILRCVPISNHLYFYWYRQILGQKVEFLVSFYNNEISEKSEIFDDQFSVERPDGSNFTLKIRSTKLEDSAMYFCASSDRTGTGELFFGEGSRLTVL.

The rearrangement uses TRBV2 and TRBJ2-1; TRBD2 agrees at 9 bases. The J segment lost 10 bases and the V segment lost 2 bases, leaving 6 bases of the junction unmatched. Per germline, CDR1 SNHLY and CDR2 FYNNEI. The length of the CDR3 is 14 residues. This chain's CDR3 is CASSERSGGPEQFF. In DNA form, the CDR3 reads TGTGCCAGCAGTGAAAGAAGCGGGGGGCCCGAGCAGTTCTTC.

This chain links TRBV2 with TRBJ2-4; 9 positions agree with TRBD1. The CDR3 is 15 residues long. V shed 2 bases, J shed 8 bases, and the junction held 7 bases outside the gene matches. In germline, CDR1 is SNHLY, CDR2 FYNNEI. This chain's CDR3 is CASSETGQGGDIQYF. In DNA form, the CDR3 reads TGTGCCAGCAGTGAAACGGGACAGGGAGGGGACATTCAGTACTTC.

V usage is TRBV28 and J usage is TRBJ2-2; 9 nucleotides align to TRBD1. The ends lost 5 bases at V and 5 bases at J; junction bases unmatched: 6. The length of the CDR3 is 15 residues. The V gene's germline CDR1 is MDHEN and CDR2 SYDVKM. CDR3 amino acids: CASSGGGQGTGELFF. The CDR3 nucleotides are TGTGCCAGCAGTGGGGGGGGACAGGGTACCGGGGAGCTGTTTTTT.

The V gene is TRBV6-1, the J gene TRBJ1-3; D is unclear. CDR1 is MNHNS and CDR2 is SASEGT in the germline V gene. The CDR3 has 16 amino acids. Between the trimmed V and J ends, which lost 4 bases and 4 bases, there was a span of 17 bases. The DNA of the CDR3 is TGTGCCAGCAGTGTAACCCACTTGAGTCTGGGAAACACCATATATTTT. Translation: CASSVTHLSLGNTIYF.

The CDR3 sequence is CATSRDSEVEGTEAFF. Here the CDR3 DNA reads TGTGCCACCAGCAGAGATTCAGAGGTGGAGGGGACTGAAGCTTTCTTT. This chain joins TRBV15 and TRBJ1-1; a weak D match, TRBD1 (5 bases). The CDR3 spans 16 residues. Trimming stripped 0 bases from V and 5 bases from J, with 16 bases between. Germline assignment: CDR1 LNHNV and CDR2 YYDKDF (reference sequence).

The chain has TRBV5-1 and TRBJ2-4; 7 nucleotides match TRBD2. After removal of 4 bases from V and 3 bases from J, the junction contained 7 bases not matched to a gene. CDR1 and CDR2 (germline): SGHRS, YFSETQ. The CDR3 totals 15 residues. CDR3 sequence (DNA): TGCGCCAGCAGCGACTCCCGGGGGGACAAAAACATTCAGTACTTC. Translated: CASSDSRGDKNIQYF. Full variable domain (outside the CDR3, taken from reference TRBV5-1 and TRBJ2-4): KAGVTQTPRYLIKTRGQQVTLSCSPISGHRSVSWYQQTPGQGLQFLFEYFSETQRNKGNFPGRFSGRQFSNSRSEMNVSTLELGDSALYLCASSDSRGDKNIQYFGAGTRLSVL.

V gene TRBV30 combines with J gene TRBJ2-7; 9 bases map to TRBD1. The CDR3 has 16 residues. Trimming took 2 bases from V and 3 from J; bases not matched to a gene: 11. Germline-derived CDR1 and CDR2 are GTSNPN and SVGIG (reference sequence). CDR3 in DNA: TGTGCCTGGAGTCCCCGGAGAGGGACAGGGAACTACGAGCAGTACTTC. As protein: CAWSPRRGTGNYEQYF. The full variable domain, completed using reference TRBV30 and TRBJ2-7, is SQTIHQWPATLVQPVGSPLSLECTVEGTSNPNLYWYRQAAGRGLQLLFYSVGIGQISSEVPQNLSASRPQDRQFILSSKKLLLSDSGFYLCAWSPRRGTGNYEQYFGPGTRLTVT.

The rearrangement uses TRBV27 and TRBJ2-2; D ambiguous. This CDR3 is built from 13 residues. V shed 6 bases and J shed 3 bases, with 8 bases lying between them. Germline CDR1 MNHEY, CDR2 SMNVEV (reference sequence). CDR3 sequence (DNA): TGTGCCAGCAGGCGTGACTACACCGGGGAGCTGTTTTTT. Translation gives CASRRDYTGELFF.

V gene TRBV7-8 combines with J gene TRBJ1-5; 8 nucleotides align to TRBD1. The V and J ends lost 3 bases and 5 bases, in that order; junction bases with no gene match: 6. The length of the CDR3 is 15 residues. Germline assignment: CDR1 SGHVS and CDR2 FQNEAQ. CDR3 coding DNA: TGTGCCAGCAGCTTCCATGGACAGGGATATCAGCCCCAGCATTTT. Amino acids: CASSFHGQGYQPQHF.

This clone is a singleton in its sample. The gene calls are TRBV6-1 and TRBJ1-4, with TRBD1 as a possible D gene (5 bases). The germline V and J ends were trimmed by 4 bases and 6 bases, with 9 bases remaining between them. Germline values: CDR1 MNHNS, CDR2 SASEGT. CDR3 size: 13 residues. In DNA form, the CDR3 reads TGTGCCAGCAGTGTGGACATACATGAAAAACTGTTTTTT. Protein: CASSVDIHEKLFF.

The chain carries TRBV19 and TRBJ1-1; 11 nucleotides line up with TRBD1. The CDR3 sequence is 16 residues long. V gave up 5 bases and J gave up 10 bases; unmatched junction bases: 15. CDR1 LNHDA and CDR2 SQIVND come from the germline V gene (reference sequence). The CDR3 spells CASSSGQGASMGRAFF. Written as DNA, the CDR3 is TGTGCCAGTAGTTCTGGACAGGGGGCCTCCATGGGGAGAGCTTTCTTT.

The V and J genes are TRBV2 and TRBJ2-5; perhaps TRBD2 as D (6 bases). This CDR3 has 15 amino acids. CDR1 SNHLY and CDR2 FYNNEI come from the germline V gene. Deletions cut 3 bases from V and 2 bases from J, with 13 bases between. The CDR3 loop is CASSDDVGGQETQYF. CDR3 nucleotides: TGTGCCAGCAGTGATGATGTGGGGGGACAAGAGACCCAGTACTTC.

This chain uses TRBV5-1 with TRBJ2-2; perhaps TRBD1 as D (5 bases). This CDR3 contains 12 residues. Germline loops: CDR1 SGHRS, CDR2 YFSETQ. The chain's CDR3 is CGSRENTGELFF. CDR3 bases: TGCGGTTCCAGGGAGAACACCGGGGAGCTGTTTTTT.

This sequence joins TRBV9 and TRBJ2-7; tentative D call: TRBD2 (6 bases). CDR3 length: 15 amino acids. Germline V gene sequence: CDR1 SGDLS, CDR2 YYNGEE. Trimming pared 0 bases from V and 4 bases from J, leaving 14 bases between. This CDR3 is CASSVAAGRRYEQYF. As DNA, the CDR3 is TGTGCCAGCAGCGTAGCGGCAGGGAGGAGGTACGAGCAGTACTTC.

The chain joins TRBV30 to TRBJ1-6; 9 bases are shared with TRBD1. This CDR3 contains 12 residues. The germline CDR1 and CDR2 sequences are GTSNPN and SVGIG (reference sequence). The J segment lost 7 bases and the V segment lost 5 bases, leaving 0 bases of the junction unmatched. CDR3 sequence (DNA): TGTGCCTGGGGGACAGGGAATTCACCCCTCCACTTT. Amino acids: CAWGTGNSPLHF.

The chain recombines TRBV5-1 with TRBJ2-3, with unresolved D. Germline assignment: CDR1 SGHRS and CDR2 YFSETQ. Trimming stripped 0 bases from V and 2 bases from J, with 16 bases between. The CDR3 consists of 17 residues. In DNA, the CDR3 is TGCGCCAGCAGCTTGGAAGGCAGGCCACCGATCACAGATACGCAGTATTTT. Protein: CASSLEGRPPITDTQYF.

This clone was found once. The chain carries TRBV18 and TRBJ2-7; 10 nucleotides align to TRBD1. This CDR3 contains 14 residues. With 1 base clipped from V and 7 bases from J, the junction kept 4 bases outside the gene matches. Germline V gene lookup returns CDR1 KGHSH and CDR2 LQKENI. The CDR3 loop reads CASSPRTGGGEQYF. In DNA form, the CDR3 reads TGTGCCAGCTCACCACGGACAGGGGGTGGGGAGCAGTACTTC.

This chain links TRBV7-2 with TRBJ1-5; TRBD1 is a possible D gene (5 bases). Trimming pared 1 base from V and 3 bases from J, leaving 16 bases between. The CDR3 extends over 17 amino acids. Germline V gene lookup returns CDR1 SGHTA and CDR2 FQGNSA. The CDR3 here is CASSLVGRPGDNQPQHF. CDR3 DNA: TGTGCCAGCAGCTTAGTGGGCCGCCCGGGGGACAATCAGCCCCAGCATTTT. Complete variable domain (other parts from reference TRBV7-2 and TRBJ1-5): GAGVSQSPSNKVTEKGKDVELRCDPISGHTALYWYRQSLGQGLEFLIYFQGNSAPDKSGLPSDRFSAERTGGSVSTLTIQRTQQEDSAVYLCASSLVGRPGDNQPQHFGDGTRLSIL.

This clone was picked up one time. The chain has TRBV7-9 and TRBJ2-1, with D hard to call. Germline CDR1 SEHNR, CDR2 FQNEAQ (reference sequence). CDR3 length equals 15 residues. V lost 5 bases and J 2 bases, leaving 13 bases between the germline ends. CDR3 nucleotides: TGTGCCAGCAGCCCCAATAGCCAGACCTACAATGAGCAGTTCTTC. Translating it yields CASSPNSQTYNEQFF.

J is TRBJ2-2 and V is TRBV18, with TRBD1 as a possible D gene (5 bases). The length of the CDR3 is 16 residues. The V end was cut by 4 bases, the J end by 0 bases, with 12 bases between. Germline loops: CDR1 KGHSH, CDR2 LQKENI. In nucleotides, the CDR3 is TGTGCCAGCTCACTGGACACCAGGGCGAACACCGGGGAGCTGTTTTTT. Translation: CASSLDTRANTGELFF.

This chain connects TRBV19 to TRBJ1-1; 7 nucleotides line up with TRBD1. Germline CDR1 reads LNHDA; CDR2 reads SQIVND (reference sequence). The CDR3 runs 15 residues. With 7 bases clipped from V and 0 bases from J, the junction kept 8 bases outside the gene matches. The CDR3 here is CASKGQRIMNTEAFF. CDR3 DNA sequence: TGTGCCAGTAAGGGACAGCGGATCATGAACACTGAAGCTTTCTTT.

The V call is TRBV30, the J call TRBJ1-2; D not resolved. Germline V CDR1 and CDR2: GTSNPN, SVGIG (reference sequence). The CDR3 spans 14 residues. The germline V and J ends were trimmed by 3 bases and 1 base, with 12 bases remaining between them. The CDR3 loop is CAWRGPGSNYGYTF. Written as DNA, the CDR3 is TGTGCCTGGAGGGGTCCCGGGAGTAACTATGGCTACACCTTC.

The chain couples TRBV20-1 to TRBJ1-1; no reliable D call. Germline V gene data show CDR1 as DFQATT and CDR2 as SNEGSKA (reference sequence). This CDR3 is built from 11 residues. The germline V and J ends were trimmed by 3 bases and 5 bases, with 7 bases remaining between them. DNA for the CDR3: TGCAGTGCTAGTGCGACAACTGAAGCTTTCTTT. Its protein is CSASATTEAFF.